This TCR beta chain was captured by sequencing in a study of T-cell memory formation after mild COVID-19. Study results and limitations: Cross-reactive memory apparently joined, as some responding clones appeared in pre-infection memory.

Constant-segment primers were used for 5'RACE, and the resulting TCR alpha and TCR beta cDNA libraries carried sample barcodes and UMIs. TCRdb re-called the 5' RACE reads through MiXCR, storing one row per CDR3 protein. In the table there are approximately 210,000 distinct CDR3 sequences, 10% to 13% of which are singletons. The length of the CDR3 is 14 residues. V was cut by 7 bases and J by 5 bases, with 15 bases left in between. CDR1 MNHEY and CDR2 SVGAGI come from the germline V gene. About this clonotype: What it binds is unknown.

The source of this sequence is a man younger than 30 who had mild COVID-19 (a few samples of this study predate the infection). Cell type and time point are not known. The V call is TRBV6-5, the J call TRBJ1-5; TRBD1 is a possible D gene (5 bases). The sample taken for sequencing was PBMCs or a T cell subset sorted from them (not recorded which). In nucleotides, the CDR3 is TGTGCCAGCACCAAACTGGGAGGGGATCAGCCCCAGCATTTT. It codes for CASTKLGGDQPQHF.